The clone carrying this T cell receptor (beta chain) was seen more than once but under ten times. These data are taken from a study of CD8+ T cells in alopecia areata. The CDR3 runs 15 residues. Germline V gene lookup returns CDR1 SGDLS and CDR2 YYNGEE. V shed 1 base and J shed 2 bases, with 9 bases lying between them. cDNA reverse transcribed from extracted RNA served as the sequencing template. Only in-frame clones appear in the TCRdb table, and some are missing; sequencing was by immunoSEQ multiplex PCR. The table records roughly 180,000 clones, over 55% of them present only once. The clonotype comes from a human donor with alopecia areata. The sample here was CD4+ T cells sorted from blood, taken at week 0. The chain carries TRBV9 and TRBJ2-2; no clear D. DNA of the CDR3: TGTGCCAGCAGCGTAACATCCAGTAACACCGGGGAGCTGTTTTTT. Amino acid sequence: CASSVTSSNTGELFF.